This TCR beta chain was recorded in a study of read filtering for tumor transcriptome and immune sequencing. Study at large: Among patients, approximately 16 were male and around 15 female, aged about 45 to 80 (mean about 71). After DNase treatment, RNA was made into whole-transcriptome libraries.

Trimming pared 5 bases from V and 4 bases from J, leaving 8 bases between. There are 12 residues in the CDR3. Germline assignment: CDR1 MNHEY and CDR2 SMNVEV (reference sequence). From 300 to 450 ng of RNA, a library with molecular barcoded alpha/delta and beta/gamma adaptors was made. A single record per CDR3 protein comes from TCRdb applying MiXCR to the reads. The sample lists some 140,000 distinct CDR3 sequences; around 14% were seen once. The chain joins TRBV27 to TRBJ1-1; D not certain. The TCR was taken from a donor at least 40 years old with multiple myeloma. Specimen: a population of CD138-negative cells sorted from bone marrow. The CDR3 region has the DNA TGTGCCAGCAGTGGGCGGACCACTGAAGCTTTCTTT. It is translated as CASSGRTTEAFF.